Following are 18 T cell receptor beta chains from one sample sequenced in a study of T cell responses to AZD1222 COVID-19 vaccine. Produced via immunoSEQ multiplex PCR; TCRdb's table is partial and in-frame only. The sample records around 130,000 clones, less than 95% being singletons. The source material was peripheral blood, sampled on day 0 of AZD1222 vaccination. The receptors were sampled from an adult in good health.

The J gene is TRBJ2-2, the V gene TRBV5-1; possibly TRBD1 for D (6 bases). V lost 4 bases and J lost 5, with 9 bases in between. The CDR3 covers 13 residues. The germline gives CDR1 SGHRS, CDR2 YFSETQ. The CDR3 reads CASSVTGTGELFF. The DNA of the CDR3 is TGCGCCAGCAGCGTCACAGGGACCGGGGAGCTGTTTTTT.

The chain combines TRBV9 with TRBJ2-6; 11 bases agree with TRBD1. V was clipped by 0 bases and J by 4 bases; unmatched bases: 12. The germline CDR1 and CDR2 sequences are SGDLS and YYNGEE. The CDR3 sequence is 20 residues long. The CDR3 DNA sequence: TGTGCCAGCAGCGTAGGAGCCGGACAGGGGGCACTCTGGGGGGCCAACGTCCTGACTTTC. It encodes CASSVGAGQGALWGANVLTF.

The V and J genes are TRBV6-2 or TRBV6-3 and TRBJ2-7; possibly TRBD1 for D (8 bases). The V and J ends lost 6 bases and 5 bases respectively, with 23 bases between them. The CDR3 sequence is 16 residues long. The V gene's germline CDR1 is MNHEY and CDR2 SVGEGT. The CDR3, as DNA: TGTGCCAGCAGCCCCTCGCGGACAGGGAGGGTGGACGAGCAGTACTTC. Encoded protein: CASSPSRTGRVDEQYF.

This chain uses TRBV28 with TRBJ1-6, with unresolved D. V gave up 5 bases and J gave up 7 bases, with 6 bases separating them. Germline assignment: CDR1 MDHEN and CDR2 SYDVKM. This CDR3 comprises 12 residues. The CDR3 DNA sequence: TGTGCCAGCAGTCCTTTGAATTCACCCCTCCACTTT. It yields the protein CASSPLNSPLHF.

V and J are TRBV28 and TRBJ2-1; 12 nucleotides align to TRBD1. Germline V gene lookup returns CDR1 MDHEN and CDR2 SYDVKM. V shed 5 bases and J 9 bases; nucleotides not matched to a gene: 11. The CDR3 sequence is 16 residues long. This CDR3 is CASSAPGQGALGEQFF. In DNA form, the CDR3 reads TGTGCCAGCAGTGCGCCGGGACAGGGGGCGCTGGGTGAGCAGTTCTTC.

The rearrangement uses TRBV5-1 and TRBJ2-7, with 10 bases that match TRBD2. CDR1 SGHRS and CDR2 YFSETQ come from the germline V gene. The CDR3 extends over 14 amino acids. Trimming at V came to 1 base and at J to 2 bases, leaving 0 bases not matched to a gene. CDR3 DNA: TGCGCCAGCAGCTTGCTAGCGGGAGCCTACGAGCAGTACTTC. This codes for CASSLLAGAYEQYF.

The CDR3 nucleotides read TGTGCCAGTAGTAACGGGGTACCTAATGAAAAACTGTTTTTT. Encoded protein: CASSNGVPNEKLFF. This chain connects TRBV19 to TRBJ1-4; D uncertain. The germline V and J ends were trimmed by 4 bases and 3 bases, with 9 bases remaining between them. The CDR3 length is 14 residues. Germline CDR1 and CDR2: LNHDA and SQIVND (reference sequence).

The chain uses TRBV19 and TRBJ1-1; D unresolved. Germline values: CDR1 LNHDA, CDR2 SQIVND (reference sequence). This CDR3 spans 11 amino acids. V lost 5 bases to trimming and J lost 5 bases, with 6 bases between them. The CDR3 sequence: CASSGITEAFF. CDR3 sequence (DNA): TGTGCCAGTAGTGGGATTACTGAAGCTTTCTTT.

The chain couples TRBV10-2 to TRBJ2-7; 7 bases map to TRBD1. V lost 10 bases to trimming and J lost 2 bases; unmatched junction nucleotides: 11. CDR1 WSHSY and CDR2 SAAADI come from the germline V gene. The CDR3 contains 14 residues. The CDR3 sequence: CATRYRGYTYEQYF. CDR3 bases: TGCGCCACTAGGTACAGGGGCTATACCTACGAGCAGTACTTC.

J is TRBJ1-4 and V is TRBV6-1; 10 bases fit TRBD1. The CDR3 is made up of 16 amino acids. Germline V CDR1 and CDR2: MNHNS, SASEGT. After removal of 1 base from V and 8 bases from J, the junction contained 7 bases not matched to a gene. Written as DNA, the CDR3 is TGTGCCAGCAGTGAAGGCCCCGGGACAGGGGAAGAAAAACTGTTTTTT. This translates into CASSEGPGTGEEKLFF.

The CDR3 region has the DNA TGTGCCAGCAGGCAGGGGGCTGGGGGCTACACCTTC. This encodes CASRQGAGGYTF. The chain uses TRBV28 and TRBJ1-2; TRBD1 agrees at 8 bases. Germline V CDR1 and CDR2: MDHEN, SYDVKM. The V segment lost 6 bases and the J segment 8 bases; nucleotides outside the gene matches: 5. The CDR3 has 12 residues.

The chain uses TRBV6-5 and TRBJ1-5; 9 nucleotides agree with TRBD1. CDR3 size: 14 residues. After removal of 2 bases from V and 9 bases from J, the junction contained 5 bases not matched to a gene. Germline V gene data show CDR1 as MNHEY and CDR2 as SVGAGI. The CDR3 loop reads CASSYGQGLRPQHF. In DNA, the CDR3 is TGTGCCAGCAGTTACGGACAGGGGCTGCGGCCCCAGCATTTT.

The chain links TRBV19 to TRBJ1-2, with TRBD1 as a possible D gene (5 bases). Germline assignment: CDR1 LNHDA and CDR2 SQIVND (reference sequence). CDR3 length: 13 residues. The V end lost 10 bases, the J end lost 8 bases, and 20 bases lay between the germline ends. CDR3 sequence reads: CATPRGNENGYTF. CDR3 DNA: TGTGCCACCCCCCGGGGGAACGAAAACGGCTACACCTTC.

V is TRBV5-1 and J is TRBJ2-7; D is unclear. Germline lookup yields CDR1 SGHRS and CDR2 YFSETQ. Deletions cut 0 bases from V and 2 bases from J, with 12 bases between. The CDR3 is made up of 15 amino acids. The CDR3 loop is CASSLGHTTTYEQYF. The CDR3 region has the DNA TGCGCCAGCAGCTTGGGCCATACGACCACCTACGAGCAGTACTTC.

The chain is built from TRBV19 and TRBJ1-5, with D tentatively TRBD1 (5 bases). V was pared by 7 bases and J by 0 bases, with 16 bases between. Looked up from germline, CDR1 is LNHDA and CDR2 is SQIVND (reference sequence). The CDR3 extends over 16 amino acids. In DNA form, the CDR3 reads TGTGCCAGTATGAAAGAAGGGGCGCGTAGCAATCAGCCCCAGCATTTT. This sequence encodes CASMKEGARSNQPQHF.

The chain recombines TRBV30 with TRBJ1-3; 8 nucleotides align to TRBD1. V lost 5 bases, J lost 1 base, and 4 bases stayed unmatched. The CDR3 extends over 14 amino acids. CDR1 is GTSNPN and CDR2 is SVGIG in the germline V gene (reference sequence). Here the CDR3 reads CAWDRGLSGNTIYF. The CDR3 coding sequence is TGTGCCTGGGACAGGGGTCTATCTGGAAACACCATATATTTT.

The CDR3 nucleotides read TGCAGCGTGAGGACAGGGGGAGACTATGGCTACACCTTC. Translated, it gives CSVRTGGDYGYTF. The chain carries TRBV29-1 and TRBJ1-2, with TRBD1 matching over 10 bases. The CDR3 is 13 amino acids. V trimming: 6 bases; J trimming: 3 bases; junction bases outside the gene matches: 4. The germline gives CDR1 SQVTM, CDR2 ANQGSEA.

CDR3 sequence (DNA): TGCAGCGTTTACCCCACGGGAAAGTTCACTGAAGCTTTCTTT. Encoded protein: CSVYPTGKFTEAFF. This chain connects TRBV29-1 to TRBJ1-1; D is ambiguous. The germline V and J ends were trimmed by 5 bases and 4 bases, with 17 bases remaining between them. This CDR3 has 14 residues. The V gene's germline CDR1 is SQVTM and CDR2 ANQGSEA.